A single sample gave rise to the 24 T cell receptor beta chains below, sequenced in a study of cytomegalovirus exposure and HLA in healthy donors. TCRdb's table, derived via immunoSEQ multiplex PCR, lists solely in-frame clones and lacks some. The profile covers roughly 260,000 clones, with 85% to 90% appearing a single time and roughly 2.5% taken by the ten largest. Sequencing was done on a sample of PBMCs. Receptors originate from a man aged 18 to 29 in good health and CMV-seronegative.

In its sample, this clone was seen once. J is TRBJ1-4 and V is TRBV28; perhaps TRBD1 as D (6 bases). Germline loops: CDR1 MDHEN, CDR2 SYDVKM. The CDR3 length is 17 residues. The germline V and J ends were trimmed by 5 bases and 2 bases, with 18 bases remaining between them. The chain's CDR3 is CASSGAGGASTNEKLFF. CDR3 DNA sequence: TGTGCCAGCAGTGGAGCGGGGGGCGCATCTACTAATGAAAAACTGTTTTTT.

The chain combines TRBV19 with TRBJ2-5; D possibly corresponds to TRBD1 (6 bases). Germline-derived CDR1 and CDR2 are LNHDA and SQIVND (reference sequence). CDR3 size: 13 residues. V was pared by 5 bases and J by 2 bases, with 9 bases between. The CDR3 sequence is CASSDRGQETQYF. The CDR3 DNA reads as TGTGCCAGTAGTGATAGGGGGCAAGAGACCCAGTACTTC. The entire variable domain, with the rest obtained from reference TRBV19 and TRBJ2-5, is as follows: DGGITQSPKYLFRKEGQNVTLSCEQNLNHDAMYWYRQDPGQGLRLIYYSQIVNDFQKGDIAEGYSVSREKKESFPLTVTSAQKNPTAFYLCASSDRGQETQYFGPGTRLLVL.

The genes are TRBV4-2 and TRBJ2-1; the match to TRBD2 covers 7 bases. Trimming removed 0 bases from V and 6 bases from J; junction bases left unmatched: 2. The CDR3 is made up of 14 amino acids. Germline-derived CDR1 and CDR2 are LGHNA and YNFKEQ. CDR3 nucleotide sequence: TGTGCCAGCAGCCAAGATCCTAGCGGCAATGAGCAGTTCTTC. Translated, it gives CASSQDPSGNEQFF.

J is TRBJ2-7 and V is TRBV5-1; 11 bases map to TRBD2. This CDR3 spans 15 amino acids. Germline CDR1 reads SGHRS; CDR2 reads YFSETQ. V lost 3 bases, J lost 7 bases, and 9 bases stayed unmatched. The CDR3 region has the DNA TGCGCCAGCAGCTCGGTTAGCGGGAGGGACGGAGAGCAGTACTTC. Translated: CASSSVSGRDGEQYF.

CDR3 in amino acids: CASNPGGYYGYTF. The CDR3 DNA is TGTGCCAGCAACCCGGGGGGGTACTATGGCTACACCTTC. The chain employs TRBV7-2 and TRBJ1-2; D is perhaps TRBD1 (5 bases). CDR1 is SGHTA, CDR2 FQGNSA, per germline. This CDR3 has 13 residues. The V and J ends lost 7 bases and 3 bases respectively, with 12 bases between them.

This chain connects TRBV2 to TRBJ2-5; D might be TRBD1 (6 bases). Germline loops: CDR1 SNHLY, CDR2 FYNNEI. The V and J ends lost 8 bases and 2 bases respectively, with 9 bases between them. The CDR3 loop spans 12 amino acids. In DNA, the CDR3 is TGTGCCAGCCGCGGACAGCAAGAGACCCAGTACTTC. This sequence encodes CASRGQQETQYF.

This clone is a singleton in its sample. The genes are TRBV28 and TRBJ2-7, with TRBD2 as a possible D gene (5 bases). The length of the CDR3 is 14 residues. Germline CDR1 and CDR2: MDHEN and SYDVKM. The germline V and J ends were trimmed by 3 bases and 5 bases, with 14 bases remaining between them. CDR3 protein: CASSLSAEDHEQYF. CDR3 bases: TGTGCCAGCAGTTTGTCAGCGGAGGACCACGAGCAGTACTTC.

V and J are TRBV25-1 and TRBJ2-3; possibly TRBD2 for D (6 bases). The germline gives CDR1 MGHDK, CDR2 SYGVNS. Trimming stripped 0 bases from V and 3 bases from J, with 16 bases between. The CDR3 is 17 amino acids. CDR3 nucleotide sequence: TGTGCCAGCAGTGAATATATCACGGGGGAATGGACAGATACGCAGTATTTT. It translates to CASSEYITGEWTDTQYF.

This clone was seen a few times. The chain couples TRBV9 to TRBJ2-2, with TRBD2 matching over 7 bases. The CDR3 spans 16 residues. Trimming removed 0 bases from V and 4 bases from J; junction bases left unmatched: 6. Germline V gives CDR1 SGDLS, CDR2 YYNGEE. As DNA, the CDR3 is TGTGCCAGCAGCGTAGGGCCCAGCGGGGTCACCGGGGAGCTGTTTTTT. Its translation: CASSVGPSGVTGELFF.

The genes are TRBV6-1 and TRBJ2-7; 7 nucleotides line up with TRBD1. Germline values: CDR1 MNHNS, CDR2 SASEGT. The V segment lost 10 bases and the J segment 3 bases; nucleotides outside the gene matches: 9. The CDR3 loop spans 13 amino acids. This CDR3 reads CATQRDSFYEQYF. For the CDR3, the DNA is TGTGCCACCCAGAGGGACAGCTTCTACGAGCAGTACTTC.

The genes are TRBV28 and TRBJ2-1; 9 nucleotides match TRBD1. The CDR3 spans 16 residues. With V trimmed by 1 base and J by 4 bases, 5 bases remained unmatched. The V gene's germline CDR1 is MDHEN and CDR2 SYDVKM. In DNA form, the CDR3 reads TGTGCCAGCAGTTTATCCCGGGACAGGGAATACAATGAGCAGTTCTTC. Its protein product is CASSLSRDREYNEQFF.

Regarding this clone: Within the sample, other DNA sequences also encode this same CDR3. This chain joins TRBV10-2 and TRBJ2-7; tentatively, D is TRBD1 (6 bases). Germline CDR1 and CDR2: WSHSY and SAAADI. V was trimmed by 6 bases and J by 4 bases, leaving 10 bases between them. The CDR3 is made up of 12 amino acids. CDR3: CASSLQGYEQYF. The CDR3 bases are TGCGCCAGCAGCCTTCAGGGGTACGAGCAGTACTTC.

This CDR3 reads CASSTPTGNYGYTF. CDR3 coding DNA: TGTGCCAGCAGCACCCCTACAGGGAACTATGGCTACACCTTC. J is TRBJ1-2 and V is TRBV5-4; perhaps TRBD1 as D (6 bases). The CDR3 contains 14 residues. In germline, CDR1 is SGHNT, CDR2 YYREEE (reference sequence). V shed 4 bases and J shed 2 bases, with 12 bases lying between them.

This clone was found once. The genes are TRBV27 and TRBJ2-1; 10 positions match TRBD2. This CDR3 contains 14 residues. Germline V gene sequence: CDR1 MNHEY, CDR2 SMNVEV (reference sequence). V shed 4 bases, J shed 5 bases, and the junction held 2 bases outside the gene matches. The CDR3 sequence is CASSSGLANNEQFF. DNA for the CDR3: TGTGCCAGCAGTTCGGGACTAGCGAACAATGAGCAGTTCTTC.

CDR3 protein: CSAGRVGGELFF. The CDR3 coding sequence is TGCAGCGCTGGGCGGGTAGGCGGGGAGCTGTTTTTT. The rearrangement links TRBV29-1 to TRBJ2-2; possibly TRBD2 for D (5 bases). Germline assignment: CDR1 SQVTM and CDR2 ANQGSEA. The CDR3 runs 12 residues. Trimming took off 7 bases at V and 7 bases at J, with 13 bases between the two ends.

This clone was seen just once. The chain carries TRBV4-1 and TRBJ1-1; no reliable D call. V was cut by 4 bases and J by 5 bases, with 14 bases left in between. The CDR3 has 14 residues. CDR1 is MGHRA and CDR2 is YSYEKL in the germline V gene. CDR3 in amino acids: CASSLNPSRTEAFF. The CDR3 DNA follows: TGCGCCAGCAGCCTAAACCCCTCCCGGACTGAAGCTTTCTTT.

V and J are TRBV5-1 and TRBJ2-1; 12 bases match TRBD2. Looked up from germline, CDR1 is SGHRS and CDR2 is YFSETQ. The CDR3 extends over 17 amino acids. V shed 4 bases and J 4 bases; nucleotides not matched to a gene: 9. The CDR3 DNA sequence: TGCGCCAGCAGCGGCCAACCGGGACTAGCGGGTTACAATGAGCAGTTCTTC. It translates to CASSGQPGLAGYNEQFF.

The J gene is TRBJ2-7, the V gene TRBV5-1; TRBD2 aligns across 16 bases. Germline lookup yields CDR1 SGHRS and CDR2 YFSETQ. The CDR3 is 18 residues long. J was trimmed by 5 bases and V by 0 bases; bases with no gene match: 8. The CDR3 protein is CASSLGGLAGGSVDEQYF. CDR3 bases: TGCGCCAGCAGCTTGGGGGGACTAGCGGGAGGGTCTGTGGACGAGCAGTACTTC.

The gene calls are TRBV15 and TRBJ2-7; 10 bases match TRBD1. The CDR3 runs to 17 residues. Per germline, CDR1 LNHNV and CDR2 YYDKDF (reference sequence). Trimming took 3 bases from V and 5 from J; bases not matched to a gene: 13. The CDR3 region has the DNA TGTGCCACCAGCAGCACGTTACCGGGACAGGGGATTGACGAGCAGTACTTC. It encodes CATSSTLPGQGIDEQYF.

The rearrangement joins TRBV4-3 to TRBJ2-1; 10 bases match TRBD2. V lost 1 base to trimming and J lost 3 bases; unmatched junction nucleotides: 0. The CDR3 loop spans 15 amino acids. Germline V gene lookup returns CDR1 LGHNA and CDR2 YSLEER. Written as DNA, the CDR3 is TGCGCCAGCAGCCAAGCTAGCGGGGGCTACAATGAGCAGTTCTTC. As protein: CASSQASGGYNEQFF.

The rearrangement uses TRBV7-9 and TRBJ2-5; D gene uncertain. The CDR3 spans 13 residues. Germline V gene lookup returns CDR1 SEHNR and CDR2 FQNEAQ (reference sequence). Trimming stripped 2 bases from V and 7 bases from J, with 11 bases between. CDR3 bases: TGTGCCAGCAGCTTACCCCTAAGAGGGACCCAGTACTTC. This encodes CASSLPLRGTQYF.

The rearrangement links TRBV23-1 to TRBJ1-5; D not resolved. TRBV23-1 is marked as an open reading frame, function uncertain. This CDR3 is built from 15 residues. Trimming took 4 bases from V and 1 from J, leaving 11 bases between them. The DNA for the CDR3 is TGCGCCAGCAGTCGAGGAGGGAGGAGCAATCAGCCCCAGCATTTT. It encodes CASSRGGRSNQPQHF.

This clone turned up a few times. The J gene is TRBJ1-2, the V gene TRBV4-1; D gene uncertain. The CDR3 has 15 amino acids. Germline CDR1 reads MGHRA; CDR2 reads YSYEKL. V lost 2 bases, J lost 4 bases, and 14 bases lay in between. Here the CDR3 reads CASSQPIRSIYGYTF. The CDR3, as DNA: TGCGCCAGCAGCCAACCTATCAGGTCCATCTATGGCTACACCTTC.

The V gene is TRBV7-3, the J gene TRBJ1-1; 10 bases fit TRBD1. The V gene's germline CDR1 is SGHTA and CDR2 FQGTGA. The CDR3 contains 14 residues. J lost 5 bases, V lost 5 bases, and 5 bases had no gene match. In DNA, the CDR3 is TGTGCCAGCAGCCCCGACAGGGGGCTTACTGAAGCTTTCTTT. It specifies CASSPDRGLTEAFF.